The clone carrying this TCR beta chain was detected once. Its antigen remains unidentified. Each sorted fraction was over 95% pure. This sample is drawn from a study of beta chain features in type 1 diabetes. Study-wide points: Sequencing used cDNA, and cells with high TCR expression could therefore be over-represented.

Germline V gene lookup returns CDR1 MGHRA and CDR2 YSYEKL. This CDR3 comprises 19 residues. Trimming shortened V by 0 bases and J by 2 bases, and 22 bases separated the two germline ends. What was sequenced were expressed TCRB transcripts, since all of the isolated RNA had been reverse transcribed. Sequenced by immunoSEQ multiplex PCR; TCRdb stores in-frame clones only, minus some. The table includes 390,000 or so clones, more than 11% detected once. The sequenced sample was naive CD4+ T cells from blood. The chain links TRBV4-1 to TRBJ1-1; weak D call: TRBD1 (5 bases). This clonotype was obtained from a young man in good health. The CDR3 nucleotides read TGCGCCAGCAGCCAAGAACGTGGCGGACAAGTCCCCACCAACACTGAAGCTTTCTTT. Translating gives CASSQERGGQVPTNTEAFF.